This is a list of T cell receptor beta chains from one sample in a study of T-cell reconstitution after alpha-beta-depleted transplantation in children. TCRdb processed the PCR reads anew with MiXCR; each CDR3 protein has one entry. The sample consists of about 540,000 distinct CDR3 sequences, around 20% of them appearing once. The sample was PBMCs from the stem cell graft donor, taken from the stem cell graft. The receptors were sampled from a human donor who donated a stem cell graft to a child with acute lymphoblastic leukemia. The CDR3 runs from the conserved cysteine through the conserved F or W. D genes are given only for firm matches. Only some rows state a clone size, as once, few, many or a class for expanded clones.

V	J	size	D	DNA	CDR3
TRBV10-1	TRBJ2-3	-	-	TGCGCCAGCAGTGACCGACTACACTCAGATACGCAGTATTTT	CASSDRLHSDTQYF
TRBV7-9	TRBJ1-4	many	-	TGTGCCAGCAGCCCCCTGACCGGGCAAGAAAAACTGTTTTTT	CASSPLTGQEKLFF
TRBV6-5	TRBJ2-7	many	TRBD2	TGTGCCAGCAGTTCCAGACTAGCTGCCTACGAGCAGTACTTC	CASSSRLAAYEQYF
TRBV3-1	TRBJ2-7	-	TRBD1	TGTGCCAGCAGCCAATCCTTCCGGCGGAAAGACCGGGACAGGGTGTACGAGCAGTACTTC	CASSQSFRRKDRDRVYEQYF
TRBV5-6	TRBJ2-7	few	TRBD1	TGTGCCAGCAGCTCGGCGGGTCAGGGGGCCCACGAGCAGTACTTC	CASSSAGQGAHEQYF
TRBV6-1	TRBJ2-3	few	TRBD2	TGTGCCAGCAGTCCAAGCGGGAGTGAGGTAGATACGCAGTATTTT	CASSPSGSEVDTQYF
TRBV5-1	TRBJ2-7	-	-	TGCGCCAGCAGCTTCAGCATCGGGACGGCTGCCTACGAGCAGTACTTC	CASSFSIGTAAYEQYF
TRBV5-1	TRBJ2-3	few	-	TGCGCCAGCAGCTCGGAATCAGAAACGATTGAGGATACGCAGTATTTT	CASSSESETIEDTQYF
TRBV25-1	TRBJ2-7	-	-	TGTGCCAGCAGTTCTACCGGGAGTACCTACGAGCAGTACTTC	CASSSTGSTYEQYF
TRBV2	TRBJ1-4	few	-	TGTGCCAGCAGTGAGCGTTTTGGGACTAATGAAAAACTGTTTTTT	CASSERFGTNEKLFF